This T cell receptor (beta chain) is drawn from a study of blood T cell repertoires in COVID-19. The wider study: Collection of acute and convalescent COVID-19 samples took place in the United States, Italy and Spain. T cells, B-cell-depleted T cells, or PBMCs supplied cDNA or gDNA.

CDR1 and CDR2 (germline): GTSNPN, SVGIG (reference sequence). V was clipped by 3 bases and J by 1 base; unmatched bases: 10. The CDR3 covers 16 residues. Study processing details: Counts of nucleated cells, estimated from reference gene primer amplification, were obtained. Sequencing was performed with immunoSEQ multiplex PCR; in TCRdb, only in-frame clones are kept and a portion is missing. D and trimming come from the DNA, and the V and J calls and clone size come from that table. The sample shows 120,000 or so clones, around four fifths of them seen only once. The rearrangement links TRBV30 to TRBJ2-3, with 7 bases identical to TRBD1. The TCR comes from a human donor in a cohort sampled during active COVID-19. Sequenced material: peripheral blood. The DNA of the CDR3 is TGTGCCTGGAGGTCCGGGACAGTCGGTCGCACAGATACGCAGTATTTT. Residues: CAWRSGTVGRTDTQYF. The full variable domain, its missing parts supplied by reference TRBV30 and TRBJ2-3, is SQTIHQWPATLVQPVGSPLSLECTVEGTSNPNLYWYRQAAGRGLQLLFYSVGIGQISSEVPQNLSASRPQDRQFILSSKKLLLSDSGFYLCAWRSGTVGRTDTQYFGPGTRLTVL.